A selection of T cell receptor beta chains follows, all from one sample in a study of post-analysis software for immune sequencing data. Each CDR3 protein gets one entry after TCRdb re-called the PCR reads with MiXCR. The repertoire consists of about 540,000 distinct CDR3 sequences, with around 31% occurring once and the leading ten covering roughly 6%. The sequencing input was blood. The receptors here all came from a girl aged 2-17 years with multiple sclerosis. Both conserved end residues are part of each CDR3. Each record gives: D gene, clone size, J gene, V gene, CDR3 protein, CDR3 DNA. D genes are given only for firm matches. The listing skips clone size in some rows; elsewhere it reads once, few, many or a size class.

d_gene: TRBD1
abundance: few
j_gene: TRBJ1-1
v_gene: TRBV6-6
CDR3aa: CASQKDREIGNTEAFF
CDR3nt: TGTGCCAGCCAGAAAGACAGGGAAATTGGGAACACTGAAGCTTTCTTT

d_gene: TRBD1
abundance: -
j_gene: TRBJ2-6
v_gene: TRBV5-4
CDR3aa: CASSSGQAGSGANVLTF
CDR3nt: TGTGCCAGCAGCTCCGGACAGGCGGGCTCTGGGGCCAACGTCCTGACTTTC

d_gene: -
abundance: many
j_gene: TRBJ2-6
v_gene: TRBV15
CDR3aa: CATSSASRGPGANVLTF
CDR3nt: TGTGCCACCAGCAGCGCTAGTCGGGGTCCCGGGGCCAACGTCCTGACTTTC

d_gene: TRBD1
abundance: -
j_gene: TRBJ1-4
v_gene: TRBV29-1
CDR3aa: CSVGGGTNEKLFF
CDR3nt: TGCAGCGTTGGAGGGGGCACTAATGAAAAACTGTTTTTT

d_gene: TRBD1
abundance: -
j_gene: TRBJ1-2
v_gene: TRBV20-1
CDR3aa: CSAYPGGNYGYTF
CDR3nt: TGCAGTGCTTACCCAGGGGGAAACTATGGCTACACCTTC

d_gene: -
abundance: few
j_gene: TRBJ1-2
v_gene: TRBV6-2/TRBV6-3
CDR3aa: CASRQIYGYTF
CDR3nt: TGTGCCAGCAGACAGATCTATGGCTACACCTTC

d_gene: -
abundance: -
j_gene: TRBJ2-7
v_gene: TRBV2
CDR3aa: CASSEARNYEQYF
CDR3nt: TGTGCCAGCAGTGAAGCGCGGAACTACGAGCAGTACTTC

d_gene: TRBD1
abundance: -
j_gene: TRBJ1-2
v_gene: TRBV20-1
CDR3aa: CSAPTGSDYGYTF
CDR3nt: TGCAGTGCGCCGACAGGGAGTGACTATGGCTACACCTTC

d_gene: -
abundance: many
j_gene: TRBJ2-7
v_gene: TRBV12-3/TRBV12-4
CDR3aa: CASSSNLYEQYF
CDR3nt: TGTGCCAGCAGTTCGAATCTATACGAGCAGTACTTC

d_gene: TRBD2
abundance: -
j_gene: TRBJ2-3
v_gene: TRBV7-8
CDR3aa: CASSSAPDAGGYTDTQYF
CDR3nt: TGTGCCAGCAGCTCAGCACCCGATGCGGGGGGCTACACAGATACGCAGTATTTT

d_gene: -
abundance: -
j_gene: TRBJ1-2
v_gene: TRBV7-3
CDR3aa: CASSHPGGGYTF
CDR3nt: TGTGCCAGCAGCCACCCCGGGGGCGGCTACACCTTC

d_gene: -
abundance: few
j_gene: TRBJ2-5
v_gene: TRBV2
CDR3aa: CASSALRSQETQYF
CDR3nt: TGTGCCAGCAGCGCACTACGGTCCCAAGAGACCCAGTACTTC

d_gene: -
abundance: few
j_gene: TRBJ1-1
v_gene: TRBV20-1
CDR3aa: CSANRAVNTEAFF
CDR3nt: TGCAGTGCCAACCGGGCCGTCAACACTGAAGCTTTCTTT

d_gene: -
abundance: -
j_gene: TRBJ2-5
v_gene: TRBV7-7
CDR3aa: CASSLSGGAETQYF
CDR3nt: TGTGCCAGCAGCTTAAGCGGCGGGGCGGAGACCCAGTACTTC

d_gene: TRBD2
abundance: -
j_gene: TRBJ2-5
v_gene: TRBV6-5
CDR3aa: CASSYIPGLAGGNQETQYF
CDR3nt: TGTGCCAGCAGTTACATCCCGGGACTAGCGGGGGGAAACCAAGAGACCCAGTACTTC

d_gene: -
abundance: -
j_gene: TRBJ1-5
v_gene: TRBV10-2
CDR3aa: CASSESLRSPQHF
CDR3nt: TGCGCCAGCAGTGAGTCTCTCAGGTCTCCCCAGCATTTT

d_gene: -
abundance: -
j_gene: TRBJ1-1
v_gene: TRBV12-3/TRBV12-4
CDR3aa: CASSLLRGAGGNTEAFF
CDR3nt: TGTGCCAGCAGTTTACTCCGGGGGGCCGGGGGGAACACTGAAGCTTTCTTT

d_gene: TRBD1
abundance: -
j_gene: TRBJ2-5
v_gene: TRBV5-1
CDR3aa: CASRPRTGYQETQYF
CDR3nt: TGCGCCAGCAGGCCGAGGACAGGCTACCAAGAGACCCAGTACTTC

d_gene: TRBD2
abundance: -
j_gene: TRBJ2-5
v_gene: TRBV28
CDR3aa: CASSLAGGSETQYF
CDR3nt: TGTGCCAGCAGTTTAGCGGGGGGATCAGAGACCCAGTACTTC

d_gene: -
abundance: few
j_gene: TRBJ1-2
v_gene: TRBV3-1
CDR3aa: CASSQTTGTDLGYTF
CDR3nt: TGTGCCAGCAGCCAGACTACAGGGACGGATCTTGGCTACACCTTC

d_gene: -
abundance: -
j_gene: TRBJ2-5
v_gene: TRBV6-6
CDR3aa: CASSYVDGETQYF
CDR3nt: TGTGCCAGCAGTTACGTAGACGGAGAGACCCAGTACTTC

d_gene: -
abundance: -
j_gene: TRBJ2-6
v_gene: TRBV6-1
CDR3aa: CASSEVRVNRVLNSGANVLTF
CDR3nt: TGTGCCAGCAGTGAAGTTCGGGTAAACAGGGTCCTGAACTCTGGGGCCAACGTCCTGACTTTC

d_gene: -
abundance: -
j_gene: TRBJ1-2
v_gene: TRBV20-1
CDR3aa: CSAVTPNYGYTF
CDR3nt: TGCAGTGCAGTGACGCCTAACTATGGCTACACCTTC

d_gene: -
abundance: few
j_gene: TRBJ2-7
v_gene: TRBV6-2/TRBV6-3
CDR3aa: CASSYSHSQYEQYF
CDR3nt: TGTGCCAGCAGTTACTCCCACTCCCAATACGAGCAGTACTTC

d_gene: -
abundance: -
j_gene: TRBJ1-2
v_gene: TRBV15
CDR3aa: CATSRDSPDAYGYTF
CDR3nt: TGTGCCACCAGCAGAGATTCGCCGGACGCGTATGGCTACACCTTC

d_gene: -
abundance: few
j_gene: TRBJ2-5
v_gene: TRBV20-1
CDR3aa: CSAPFIIQETQYF
CDR3nt: TGCAGTGCCCCCTTCATCATTCAAGAGACCCAGTACTTC

d_gene: -
abundance: -
j_gene: TRBJ1-6
v_gene: TRBV3-1
CDR3aa: CASSQDPPGTGRGSPLHF
CDR3nt: TGTGCCAGCAGCCAAGATCCCCCCGGAACAGGGAGAGGTTCACCCCTCCACTTT

d_gene: -
abundance: -
j_gene: TRBJ2-6
v_gene: TRBV7-9
CDR3aa: CASSLGLGNGANVLTF
CDR3nt: TGTGCCAGCAGCTTAGGGTTGGGTAATGGGGCCAACGTCCTGACTTTC

d_gene: -
abundance: -
j_gene: TRBJ2-7
v_gene: TRBV21-1
CDR3aa: CASSELRGVSYEQYF
CDR3nt: TGTGCCAGCAGCGAACTTCGGGGGGTCTCCTACGAGCAGTACTTC

d_gene: TRBD1
abundance: -
j_gene: TRBJ1-5
v_gene: TRBV15
CDR3aa: CATKNPDRENQPQHF
CDR3nt: TGTGCCACCAAGAACCCTGACAGGGAGAATCAGCCCCAGCATTTT

d_gene: -
abundance: -
j_gene: TRBJ2-1
v_gene: TRBV5-1
CDR3aa: CASSLALRGSAGCNEQFF
CDR3nt: TGCGCCAGCAGCTTGGCTTTGAGGGGCTCAGCGGGTTGCAATGAGCAGTTCTTC

d_gene: -
abundance: -
j_gene: TRBJ2-3
v_gene: TRBV11-2
CDR3aa: CASSLGLRNTDTQYF
CDR3nt: TGTGCCAGCAGTCTCGGTCTTCGGAACACAGATACGCAGTATTTT

d_gene: -
abundance: -
j_gene: TRBJ2-5
v_gene: TRBV12-3/TRBV12-4
CDR3aa: CASSFVVGETQYF
CDR3nt: TGTGCCAGCAGTTTCGTGGTTGGAGAGACCCAGTACTTC

d_gene: -
abundance: few
j_gene: TRBJ2-3
v_gene: TRBV20-1
CDR3aa: CSATWDTDTYTDTQYF
CDR3nt: TGCAGTGCTACGTGGGACACCGACACCTACACAGATACGCAGTATTTT

d_gene: -
abundance: few
j_gene: TRBJ2-1
v_gene: TRBV3-1
CDR3aa: CASSQDLSVGRVQFF
CDR3nt: TGTGCCAGCAGCCAAGATTTGAGCGTGGGACGGGTGCAGTTCTTC

d_gene: TRBD1
abundance: -
j_gene: TRBJ1-2
v_gene: TRBV10-3
CDR3aa: CAISEDRGLGYTF
CDR3nt: TGTGCCATCAGTGAGGACAGGGGGCTCGGCTACACCTTC

d_gene: -
abundance: -
j_gene: TRBJ2-1
v_gene: TRBV5-6
CDR3aa: CASSEMTGLRSYNEQFF
CDR3nt: TGTGCCAGCAGCGAGATGACAGGCCTCCGCTCCTACAATGAGCAGTTCTTC

d_gene: -
abundance: few
j_gene: TRBJ1-2
v_gene: TRBV6-5
CDR3aa: CASTRDLNYGYTF
CDR3nt: TGTGCCAGCACTCGCGACCTTAACTATGGCTACACCTTC

d_gene: -
abundance: few
j_gene: TRBJ2-7
v_gene: TRBV5-8
CDR3aa: CASSLLPGLTPYEQYF
CDR3nt: TGTGCCAGCAGCTTACTACCGGGACTCACACCCTACGAGCAGTACTTC

d_gene: -
abundance: -
j_gene: TRBJ2-6
v_gene: TRBV6-2/TRBV6-3
CDR3aa: CASSRTDGSGANVLTF
CDR3nt: TGTGCCAGCAGCAGGACGGACGGCTCTGGGGCCAACGTCCTGACTTTC

d_gene: -
abundance: -
j_gene: TRBJ1-6
v_gene: TRBV20-1
CDR3aa: CSARSRGYHNSPLHF
CDR3nt: TGCAGTGCTAGGTCAAGGGGGTACCATAATTCACCCCTCCACTTT

d_gene: TRBD1
abundance: few
j_gene: TRBJ1-2
v_gene: TRBV7-2
CDR3aa: CASSLSPGGYGYTF
CDR3nt: TGTGCCAGCAGCTTAAGTCCAGGGGGATATGGCTACACCTTC

d_gene: -
abundance: -
j_gene: TRBJ2-7
v_gene: TRBV6-6
CDR3aa: CASSPDRRNEQYF
CDR3nt: TGTGCCAGCAGCCCAGACAGGCGCAACGAGCAGTACTTC

d_gene: TRBD1
abundance: -
j_gene: TRBJ2-3
v_gene: TRBV7-9
CDR3aa: CASSFGQGRADTQYF
CDR3nt: TGTGCCAGCAGCTTCGGACAGGGGCGGGCAGATACACAGTATTTT

d_gene: TRBD2
abundance: -
j_gene: TRBJ2-5
v_gene: TRBV5-8
CDR3aa: CASSLRIWLAGEDTQYF
CDR3nt: TGTGCCAGCAGCTTGAGGATATGGCTGGCGGGGGAAGATACGCAGTACTTC